The rows below give T cell receptor beta chains drawn from one sample of a study of blood T cell repertoires in COVID-19. Using immunoSEQ multiplex PCR, the repertoire was profiled, and TCRdb retains in-frame clones only, with some absent. The profile covers about 380,000 clones, with around 90% appearing a single time and approximately 1.2% taken by the ten largest. Source material: PBMCs or T cells enriched from blood (not recorded which). These receptor sequences come from a woman younger than 30 who had recovered from COVID-19. The CDR3 runs from the conserved cysteine through the conserved F or W. Fields, in order: V gene, J gene, D gene, clone size, CDR3 DNA, CDR3 protein. The D gene is left open where the match is weak. Clone sizes are given selectively: once, few, many, or a class where the clone is expanded.

TRBV27	TRBJ1-3	-	-	TGTGCCAGCCCTAGGATCAGGGGCCCTGGAAACACCATATATTTT	CASPRIRGPGNTIYF
TRBV5-8	TRBJ1-5	-	once	TGTGCCAGCAGCTTGGATAAGCATTTT	CASSLDKHF
TRBV9	TRBJ2-3	-	-	TGTGCCAGCAGCGTAGGGGCGGGCGCGATTTCCACAGATACGCAGTATTTT	CASSVGAGAISTDTQYF
TRBV27	TRBJ1-2	-	-	TGTGCCAGCAGTACTGGGACACCCTATGGCTACACCTTC	CASSTGTPYGYTF
TRBV7-8	TRBJ2-7	-	-	TGTGCCAGCAGCCGGGGATCGGAGGTGGGGCAGTACTTC	CASSRGSEVGQYF
TRBV10-3	TRBJ2-7	-	-	TGTGCCATCAGTGGAACGACAGTTTCGTTGTGGGAGCAGTACTTC	CAISGTTVSLWEQYF
TRBV4-1	TRBJ1-6	TRBD1	-	TGCGCCAGCAGCCATAAAGACAGGGTGAATTCACCCCTCCACTTT	CASSHKDRVNSPLHF
TRBV11-2	TRBJ2-5	-	-	TGTGCCAGCAGCACCCGGGGTTGGGAGACCCAGTACTTC	CASSTRGWETQYF
TRBV7-9	TRBJ1-6	-	-	TGTGCCAGCAGCTTAGTGAGGGCGCGTTCACCCCTCCACTTT	CASSLVRARSPLHF
TRBV7-9	TRBJ2-5	-	-	TGTGCCAGCAGCTTAGTGGGACTCCAAGAGACCCAGTACTTC	CASSLVGLQETQYF
TRBV11-2	TRBJ2-1	-	-	TGTGCCAGCAGCTTAGGATTCCAGGGGTATGAGCAGTTCTTC	CASSLGFQGYEQFF
TRBV5-4	TRBJ2-1	TRBD2	few	TGTGCCAGCAGCTTCGGGGGGGCCGATTACAATGAGCAGTTCTTC	CASSFGGADYNEQFF
TRBV3-1/TRBV3-2	TRBJ2-7	-	many	TGTGCCAGCAGCCTTGGCCTCTACGAGCAGTACTTC	CASSLGLYEQYF
TRBV5-1	TRBJ2-5	TRBD1	few	TGCGCCAGCAGCCCCAGACAGGGGGCTGGGGAGACCCAGTACTTC	CASSPRQGAGETQYF
TRBV5-1	TRBJ2-2	TRBD1	-	TGCGCCAGCAGCGAATGGACAGGGGCGGACACCGGGGAGCTGTTTTTT	CASSEWTGADTGELFF
TRBV5-4	TRBJ2-5	TRBD1	-	TGTGCCAGCAGCTTGGAGGGGGCATTGGAGACCCAGTACTTC	CASSLEGALETQYF
TRBV24-1	TRBJ2-3	-	-	TGTGCCACGGAGGGCCCGCCGGAAGATACGCAGTATTTT	CATEGPPEDTQYF
TRBV12-5	TRBJ2-4	-	-	TGTGCTAGTGGTTTGGCTCCGAAATCCAGCGAGGAAGTCAAAAACATTCAGTACTTC	CASGLAPKSSEEVKNIQYF
TRBV28	TRBJ1-3	-	-	TGTGCCAGCAGTTTCGTGAACAGGGCGGTTGGAAACACCATATATTTT	CASSFVNRAVGNTIYF
TRBV11-2	TRBJ2-3	-	-	TGTGCCAGCAGCTTAGAAGGAGGGCCCACAGATACGCAGTATTTT	CASSLEGGPTDTQYF
TRBV10-3	TRBJ2-1	TRBD1	-	TGTGCCATCAGTATCATCCCGGGACAGGGACAGGGAGGCAACTACAATGAGCAGTTCTTC	CAISIIPGQGQGGNYNEQFF
TRBV5-8	TRBJ2-3	-	-	TGTGCCAGCAGCTTGGCCGTCGGACTACGCGGCACAGATACGCAGTATTTT	CASSLAVGLRGTDTQYF